The 30 T cell receptor beta chains given below trace back to one sample, sequenced in a study of beta chain features in type 1 diabetes. All of the isolated RNA was reverse transcribed, so expressed TCRB transcripts were sequenced. The repertoire was sequenced with immunoSEQ multiplex PCR; TCRdb's copy has only in-frame clones and lacks some. The sample has 120,000 to 150,000 clones, around 51% seen once. The material sequenced was Tregs from blood. These receptors all stem from a man aged 18 to 30 in good health.

The V gene is TRBV5-1, the J gene TRBJ2-7; the D is unclear. The CDR3 contains 12 residues. Germline values: CDR1 SGHRS, CDR2 YFSETQ. V lost 2 bases and J lost 5, with 8 bases in between. The CDR3 coding sequence is TGCGCCAGCAGCTTATCAACAGACGAGCAGTACTTC. Translating it yields CASSLSTDEQYF.

The gene calls are TRBV4-2 and TRBJ2-1, with TRBD2 matching 9 bases. V trimming: 3 bases; J trimming: 4 bases; junction bases outside the gene matches: 4. Looked up from germline, CDR1 is LGHNA and CDR2 is YNFKEQ. The CDR3 runs to 15 residues. The CDR3 is CASSQTSGYYNEQFF. The CDR3 region has the DNA TGTGCCAGCAGCCAGACTAGCGGTTATTACAATGAGCAGTTCTTC.

The chain has TRBV18 and TRBJ1-2, with no clear D. The CDR3 runs 13 residues. Germline assignment: CDR1 KGHSH and CDR2 LQKENI. Trimming pared 1 base from V and 9 bases from J, leaving 12 bases between. CDR3 in amino acids: CASSPLGLERYTF. For the CDR3, the DNA is TGTGCCAGCTCACCACTAGGCCTAGAGCGCTACACCTTC.

This clone was picked up a small number of times. The V call is TRBV12-5, the J call TRBJ2-1; 8 nucleotides line up with TRBD1. Germline values: CDR1 LGHNT, CDR2 FRNRAP. V was pared by 4 bases and J by 5 bases, with 7 bases of the junction left unmatched. This CDR3 comprises 15 residues. The CDR3 nucleotides read TGTGCTAGTGGTTCCGGACAGGGTCGTAACAATGAGCAGTTCTTC. Protein sequence: CASGSGQGRNNEQFF.

The chain couples TRBV5-1 to TRBJ1-2, with 8 positions matching TRBD1. Germline-derived CDR1 and CDR2 are SGHRS and YFSETQ. V trimming: 2 bases; J trimming: 7 bases; junction bases outside the gene matches: 7. There are 14 residues in the CDR3. The CDR3 region is CASSLGQGIGGYTF. DNA of the CDR3: TGCGCCAGCAGCTTAGGACAGGGAATTGGTGGCTACACCTTC. Variable domain in full (rest from reference TRBV5-1 and TRBJ1-2): KAGVTQTPRYLIKTRGQQVTLSCSPISGHRSVSWYQQTPGQGLQFLFEYFSETQRNKGNFPGRFSGRQFSNSRSEMNVSTLELGDSALYLCASSLGQGIGGYTFGSGTRLTVV.

The V and J genes are TRBV28 and TRBJ2-5, with 10 nucleotides matching TRBD2. This CDR3 contains 15 residues. After removal of 5 bases from V and 5 bases from J, the junction contained 8 bases not matched to a gene. The germline gives CDR1 MDHEN, CDR2 SYDVKM. The CDR3 DNA reads TGTGCCAGCAGTACCCAGCGGGGGGGCCGTGAGACCCAGTACTTC. Encoded protein: CASSTQRGGRETQYF.

This chain links TRBV7-2 with TRBJ2-3; TRBD2 matches 14 bases. Germline V gene lookup returns CDR1 SGHTA and CDR2 FQGNSA. Trimming took 0 bases from V and 4 from J; bases not matched to a gene: 9. The CDR3 has 19 residues. The CDR3, as DNA: TGTGCCAGCAGCTTAGCCCAGGGACTAGCGGGAGTTATTCCAGATACGCAGTATTTT. Protein sequence: CASSLAQGLAGVIPDTQYF.

This chain joins TRBV4-2 and TRBJ2-7, with a possible D match to TRBD2 (6 bases). The CDR3 covers 15 residues. Germline-derived CDR1 and CDR2 are LGHNA and YNFKEQ. V lost 4 bases to trimming and J lost 0 bases, with 13 bases between them. CDR3 in DNA: TGTGCCAGCAGCCCCTCCGACGGGAGCTCCTACGAGCAGTACTTC. Translating gives CASSPSDGSSYEQYF.

This chain links TRBV11-3 with TRBJ2-2, with D uncertain. This CDR3 is built from 13 residues. Germline V gene lookup returns CDR1 SGHNT and CDR2 YENEEA. V lost 5 bases to trimming and J lost 7 bases, with 11 bases between them. Written as DNA, the CDR3 is TGTGCCAGCAGCCCGACGAGGAACGGGGAGCTGTTTTTT. Protein: CASSPTRNGELFF. The full variable domain, rest sourced from reference TRBV11-3 and TRBJ2-2, is EAGVVQSPRYKIIEKKQPVAFWCNPISGHNTLYWYLQNLGQGPELLIRYENEEAVDDSQLPKDRFSAERLKGVDSTLKIQPAELGDSAVYLCASSPTRNGELFFGEGSRLTVL.

A few counts support this clone. V usage is TRBV6-5 and J usage is TRBJ2-7; perhaps TRBD1 as D (6 bases). The CDR3 is 15 residues long. V dropped 6 bases and J dropped 2 bases, with 17 bases sitting between them. Germline values: CDR1 MNHEY, CDR2 SVGAGI. CDR3 residues: CASSLDRTPTYEQYF. CDR3 nucleotide sequence: TGTGCCAGCAGCCTAGACAGGACCCCAACCTACGAGCAGTACTTC.

The chain joins TRBV5-1 to TRBJ2-2; weak D call: TRBD2 (5 bases). The CDR3 runs 15 residues. Germline CDR1 and CDR2: SGHRS and YFSETQ. V was shortened by 0 bases and J by 0 bases, with 6 bases between the two germline ends. The DNA for the CDR3 is TGCGCCAGCAGCTTGGTGGGAGCGAACACCGGGGAGCTGTTTTTT. It encodes CASSLVGANTGELFF.

This clone was recorded a few times. This chain joins TRBV7-2 and TRBJ1-1; 8 bases are shared with TRBD1. V trimming: 5 bases; J trimming: 8 bases; junction bases outside the gene matches: 7. CDR1 and CDR2 from the germline V gene are SGHTA and FQGNSA. CDR3 length equals 13 residues. CDR3 bases: TGTGCCAGCAGCCCCGGACAGGGAAGGGAAGCTTTCTTT. Encoded protein: CASSPGQGREAFF.

The genes are TRBV4-3 and TRBJ2-1; 9 bases align to TRBD1. Germline values: CDR1 LGHNA, CDR2 YSLEER. CDR3 length: 19 residues. V dropped 0 bases and J dropped 1; count of bases not matched to a gene: 10. The CDR3 spells CASSQDSRQGVRSYNEQFF. DNA for the CDR3: TGCGCCAGCAGCCAAGATTCGCGACAGGGGGTTAGATCCTACAATGAGCAGTTCTTC.

The gene calls are TRBV6-4 and TRBJ1-2; no clear D gene. Germline lookup yields CDR1 MRHNA and CDR2 SNTAGT. The CDR3 extends over 11 amino acids. Between the trimmed V and J ends, which lost 8 bases and 5 bases, there was a span of 9 bases. The CDR3 DNA sequence: TGTGCCAGCTGGCCAGAATATGGCTACACCTTC. This encodes CASWPEYGYTF.

The rearrangement joins TRBV28 to TRBJ1-5; TRBD1 might be the D (5 bases). The V end was cut by 3 bases, the J end by 4 bases, with 13 bases between. This CDR3 is 15 amino acids long. In germline, CDR1 is MDHEN, CDR2 SYDVKM. Written as DNA, the CDR3 is TGTGCCAGCAGTTTGCGGGGCAGGTTGAATCAGCCCCAGCATTTT. It translates to CASSLRGRLNQPQHF.

This clone has a handful of counts. The V call is TRBV11-1, the J call TRBJ2-3; TRBD2 agrees at 9 bases. Germline values: CDR1 SGHAT, CDR2 FQDESV (reference sequence). Unmatched junction bases numbered 5, after V lost 5 bases and J lost 2 bases. The CDR3 runs 15 residues. This chain's CDR3 is CASSISGSATDTQYF. CDR3 in DNA: TGTGCCAGCAGCATTAGCGGGAGCGCCACAGATACGCAGTATTTT.

V and J are TRBV7-2 and TRBJ1-2; TRBD1 is a possible D gene (5 bases). The germline CDR1 and CDR2 sequences are SGHTA and FQGNSA. This CDR3 has 15 amino acids. The V and J ends lost 3 bases and 4 bases respectively, with 15 bases between them. The CDR3 spells CASSFTGGVSYGYTF. DNA of the CDR3: TGTGCCAGCAGCTTCACTGGGGGGGTGAGCTATGGCTACACCTTC.

For the CDR3, the DNA is TGTGCCAGCAGCTCCCGACAAGACACTGAAGCTTTCTTT. As protein: CASSSRQDTEAFF. The chain uses TRBV7-9 and TRBJ1-1; D remains ambiguous. Germline CDR1 SEHNR, CDR2 FQNEAQ (reference sequence). V shed 4 bases and J shed 3 bases, with 9 bases lying between them. The CDR3 has 13 residues.

This clone was counted a few times. The chain links TRBV7-3 to TRBJ2-1; 11 positions match TRBD2. V gave up 5 bases and J gave up 7 bases; unmatched junction bases: 10. The germline gives CDR1 SGHTA, CDR2 FQGTGA. There are 16 residues in the CDR3. The CDR3 region has the DNA TGTGCCAGCAGCCCGGTGACTAGCGGGACTAGGAATGAGCAGTTCTTC. Translation gives CASSPVTSGTRNEQFF.

The chain couples TRBV10-3 to TRBJ1-4; possible D gene TRBD1, 5 bases. The CDR3 is 15 residues long. In germline, CDR1 is ENHRY, CDR2 SYGVKD. Trimming left V 10 bases short and J 1 base short, with 16 bases between. This CDR3 reads CATQGRVETNEKLFF. The CDR3 nucleotides are TGTGCCACCCAGGGAAGGGTGGAAACTAATGAAAAACTGTTTTTT.

V usage is TRBV6-5 and J usage is TRBJ2-7; D ambiguous. The CDR3 consists of 13 residues. The germline V gene has CDR1 MNHEY and CDR2 SVGAGI. Trimming left V 4 bases short and J 4 bases short, with 11 bases between. In DNA, the CDR3 is TGTGCCAGCAGTTCCCAGGATTTGTACGAGCAGTACTTC. Translated: CASSSQDLYEQYF.

The chain couples TRBV25-1 to TRBJ2-7, with 12 positions matching TRBD2. Germline CDR1 reads MGHDK; CDR2 reads SYGVNS. The junction had 14 bases not matched to a gene; V was cut back by 8 bases and J by 9 bases. This CDR3 has 15 amino acids. The CDR3 DNA reads TGTGCCAGCTCGCCCGAGGCTAGCGGGAGGGCCGCGCAGTACTTC. Encoded protein: CASSPEASGRAAQYF.

The chain combines TRBV7-2 with TRBJ2-1; 8 nucleotides line up with TRBD1. In germline, CDR1 is SGHTA, CDR2 FQGNSA. The V segment lost 8 bases and the J segment 5 bases; nucleotides outside the gene matches: 11. The CDR3 is 15 amino acids. As DNA, the CDR3 is TGTGCCAGCCTTTTCGGACAGGGACTTCACAATGAGCAGTTCTTC. As protein: CASLFGQGLHNEQFF.

The V and J genes are TRBV28 and TRBJ1-2; perhaps TRBD1 as D (5 bases). V shed 6 bases and J shed 6 bases, with 26 bases lying between them. This CDR3 has 17 residues. CDR1 and CDR2 (germline): MDHEN, SYDVKM. CDR3 sequence reads: CASSFQFKPGKAHGYTF. DNA of the CDR3: TGTGCCAGCAGCTTCCAATTCAAGCCAGGGAAGGCTCATGGCTACACCTTC.

The sample holds a few counts of this clone. The chain employs TRBV7-2 and TRBJ1-1, with D perhaps matching TRBD1 (5 bases). The V gene's germline CDR1 is SGHTA and CDR2 FQGNSA. This CDR3 is built from 13 residues. Trimming removed 5 bases at V and 1 base at J, with 8 bases between. The CDR3 spells CASSTGRNTEAFF. As DNA, the CDR3 is TGTGCCAGCAGCACAGGCCGGAACACTGAAGCTTTCTTT. The full variable domain, completed using reference TRBV7-2 and TRBJ1-1, is GAGVSQSPSNKVTEKGKDVELRCDPISGHTALYWYRQSLGQGLEFLIYFQGNSAPDKSGLPSDRFSAERTGGSVSTLTIQRTQQEDSAVYLCASSTGRNTEAFFGQGTRLTVV.

In its sample, this clone was seen a few times. DNA of the CDR3: TGCAGCGTGAGCCCGACAGGTAGCAACCACGAGCAGTACTTC. It codes for CSVSPTGSNHEQYF. The chain carries TRBV29-1 and TRBJ2-7, with a tentative D call TRBD1 (6 bases). Germline V lookup: CDR1 SQVTM, CDR2 ANQGSEA. The CDR3 length is 14 residues. V was trimmed by 6 bases and J by 5 bases, leaving 20 bases between them.

This chain's CDR3 is CASSDNQGMRDNEKLFF. In nucleotides, the CDR3 is TGTGCCAGCAGCGACAATCAGGGTATGCGCGATAATGAAAAACTGTTTTTT. The rearrangement uses TRBV28 and TRBJ1-4; a weak D match, TRBD1 (5 bases). This CDR3 comprises 17 residues. The germline gives CDR1 MDHEN, CDR2 SYDVKM. Deletions cut 6 bases from V and 4 bases from J, with 21 bases between.

The table lists this clone with a few counts. The rearrangement links TRBV10-3 to TRBJ1-2; 9 nucleotides align to TRBD1. The CDR3 runs 13 residues. With V trimmed by 5 bases and J by 8 bases, 6 bases remained unmatched. Germline loops: CDR1 ENHRY, CDR2 SYGVKD. The CDR3 region has the DNA TGTGCCATCAGTCCGGGACAGGGTGGAGGCTACACCTTC. Translation gives CAISPGQGGGYTF.

This clone was seen more than once but under ten times. This chain links TRBV4-2 with TRBJ1-5; D is undetermined. The germline gives CDR1 LGHNA, CDR2 YNFKEQ. V was clipped by 0 bases and J by 5 bases, with 20 bases between them. This CDR3 region has 18 residues. The CDR3: CASSQEVHSGSIHQPQHF. As DNA, the CDR3 is TGTGCCAGCAGCCAAGAGGTGCATTCGGGGAGCATCCATCAGCCCCAGCATTTT.

This clone was seen more than once but under ten times. Within the sample, other DNA sequences also encode this same CDR3. V usage is TRBV10-3 and J usage is TRBJ1-1; tentatively, D is TRBD1 (6 bases). The germline gives CDR1 ENHRY, CDR2 SYGVKD. The V end was cut by 2 bases, the J end by 10 bases, with 14 bases between. CDR3 size: 13 residues. CDR3: CAISEGTGFSAFF. Here the CDR3 DNA reads TGTGCCATCAGTGAGGGTACAGGGTTCTCAGCTTTCTTT.